This paragraph covers one TCR beta chain sequence. These data belong to a study of blood T cell repertoires in COVID-19. Individuals in the exposed group had encountered a COVID-19 case within 2 weeks preceding study entry. V gave up 1 base and J gave up 10 bases, with 17 bases separating them. The CDR3 covers 16 residues. Germline V lookup: CDR1 SGHTA, CDR2 FQGNSA. Sequenced by immunoSEQ multiplex PCR; TCRdb stores in-frame clones only, minus some. The table records roughly 220,000 clones, roughly 89% of them present only once. The source is a man aged 25 to 40 who had been exposed to COVID-19. The sample comprised PBMCs or T cells enriched from blood (not recorded which). This chain connects TRBV7-2 to TRBJ1-6, with D tentatively TRBD1 (6 bases). CDR3 residues: CASSLDTGNGWSPLHF. CDR3 in DNA: TGTGCCAGCAGCTTAGATACAGGGAATGGTTGGTCACCCCTCCACTTT. The variable domain in full, completed from reference TRBV7-2 and TRBJ1-6, reads GAGVSQSPSNKVTEKGKDVELRCDPISGHTALYWYRQSLGQGLEFLIYFQGNSAPDKSGLPSDRFSAERTGGSVSTLTIQRTQQEDSAVYLCASSLDTGNGWSPLHFGNGTRLTVT.